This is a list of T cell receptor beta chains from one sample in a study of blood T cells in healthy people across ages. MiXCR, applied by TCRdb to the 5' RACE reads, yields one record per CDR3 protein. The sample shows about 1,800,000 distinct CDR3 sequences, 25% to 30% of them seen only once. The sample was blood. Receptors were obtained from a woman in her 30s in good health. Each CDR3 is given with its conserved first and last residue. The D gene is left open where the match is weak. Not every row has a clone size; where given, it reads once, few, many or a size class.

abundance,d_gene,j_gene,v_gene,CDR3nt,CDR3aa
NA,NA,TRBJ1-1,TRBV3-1,TGTGCCAGCAGCCAAGGGACGAGGAGGACTGAAGCTTTCTTT,CASSQGTRRTEAFF
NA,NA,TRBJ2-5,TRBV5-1,TGCGCCAGCGTACGGGGGGGACAGACTCAAGAGACCCAGTACTTC,CASVRGGQTQETQYF
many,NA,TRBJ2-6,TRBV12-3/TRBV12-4,TGTGCCAGCAGGAGAGGGACCTCTGGGGCCAACGTCCTGACTTTC,CASRRGTSGANVLTF
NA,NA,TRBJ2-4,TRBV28,TGTGCCAGCAGAATCGGGGCGGTTGGAAACATTCAGGACTTC,CASRIGAVGNIQDF
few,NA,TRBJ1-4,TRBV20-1,TGCAGTGCAACGTCCGGGACGGGGGGGAAACTGTTTTTT,CSATSGTGGKLFF
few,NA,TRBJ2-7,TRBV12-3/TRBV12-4,TGTGCCAGCAGTAAGGGGACCTATTACGAGCAGTACTTC,CASSKGTYYEQYF
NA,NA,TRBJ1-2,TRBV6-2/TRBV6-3,TGTACCAGCAATACGCAAAGACGGGAAGGCTACACCTTC,CTSNTQRREGYTF
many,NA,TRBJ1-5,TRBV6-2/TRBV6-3,TGTGCCAGCGGGCCAGGCAATCAGCCCCAGCATTTT,CASGPGNQPQHF
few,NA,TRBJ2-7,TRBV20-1,TGCAGTGCTAGAGATCCACAGGGGAGCGGGGGATACGAGCAGTACTTC,CSARDPQGSGGYEQYF
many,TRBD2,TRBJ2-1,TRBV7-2,TGTGCCAGCAGCCCGGGACTAGTCTACAATGAGCAGTTCTTC,CASSPGLVYNEQFF
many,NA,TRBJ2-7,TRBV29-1,TGCAGCGGAACAGGGAATCGGAACGAGCAGTACTTC,CSGTGNRNEQYF
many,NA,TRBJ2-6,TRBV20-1,TGCAGTGCTAGAGATCTGGATGGGGCCAACGTCCTGACTTTC,CSARDLDGANVLTF
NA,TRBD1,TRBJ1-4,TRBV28,TGTGCAAGCACCCTTCCCGGGACAGGGGATGAAAAACTATTTTTT,CASTLPGTGDEKLFF
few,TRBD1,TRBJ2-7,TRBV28,TGTGCCAGCAGTCCGAGTGGGACAGGGGTCAACGTACCCTCCTACGAGCAGTACTTC,CASSPSGTGVNVPSYEQYF
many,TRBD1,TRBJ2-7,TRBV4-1,TGCGCCAGCAGCCGCCTTACAGGGGGCGTATCCTACGAGCAGTACTTC,CASSRLTGGVSYEQYF
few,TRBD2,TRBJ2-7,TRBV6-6,TGTGCCAGCTTTTCCTCTGGCGGGGGGAGTTCCTACGAGCAGTACTTC,CASFSSGGGSSYEQYF
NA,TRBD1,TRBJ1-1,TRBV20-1,TGCAGTGCTCCGACAGGGGGCCGGGATGAAGCTTTCTTT,CSAPTGGRDEAFF
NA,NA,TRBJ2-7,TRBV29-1,TGCAGCGTTGTTAACAGCTACAATGAGCAGTACTTC,CSVVNSYNEQYF
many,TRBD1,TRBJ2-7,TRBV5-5,TGTGCCAGCAAGGGACAGCAGACCTACGAGCAGTACTTC,CASKGQQTYEQYF
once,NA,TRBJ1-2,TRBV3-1,TGTGCCAGCAGCCATTTAAAAGCCGATGGCTACACCTTC,CASSHLKADGYTF
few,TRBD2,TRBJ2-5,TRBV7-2,TGTGCCAGCAGCTTATGGCTAGCGGGAGCCCAAGTCCCAGGGGAGACCCAGTACTTC,CASSLWLAGAQVPGETQYF
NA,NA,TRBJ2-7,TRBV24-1,TGTGCCACCAGTGATTTCCAGGGTTACGAGCAGTACTTC,CATSDFQGYEQYF
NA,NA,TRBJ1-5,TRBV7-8,TGTGCCAGCAGCCTAGGGTGGCAGGGAGGGAATCAGCCCCAGCATTTT,CASSLGWQGGNQPQHF
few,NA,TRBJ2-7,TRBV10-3,TGTGCCATCAGTGAGGGCGGGATCTCGGCCGAGCAGTACTTC,CAISEGGISAEQYF
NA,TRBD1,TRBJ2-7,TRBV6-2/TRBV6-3,TGTGCCAGCAGTTTTCCCGTCCCTGGGGACAGGGCCTACGAGCAGTACTTC,CASSFPVPGDRAYEQYF
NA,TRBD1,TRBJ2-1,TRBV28,TGTGCCAGCAGTTTTTCCGGGACAGGGGGTTTCGATGAGCAGTTCTTC,CASSFSGTGGFDEQFF
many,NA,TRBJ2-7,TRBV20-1,TGCAGTGCTAGAGATTTAGGGACCTACGAGCAGTACTTC,CSARDLGTYEQYF
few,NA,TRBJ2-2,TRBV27,TGTGCCAGCAGTTTTGTTGGCGCCAACACCGGGGAGCTGTTTTTT,CASSFVGANTGELFF
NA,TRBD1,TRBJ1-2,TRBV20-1,TGCAGTGGACGGGACAGAGCTTATGGCTACACCTTC,CSGRDRAYGYTF
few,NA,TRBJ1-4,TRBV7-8,TGTGCCAGCAGCCCGGGGGCATTCAGCGATGAAAAACTGTTTTTT,CASSPGAFSDEKLFF
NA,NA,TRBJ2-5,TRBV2,TGTGCCAGCAGAAACACTTTACAAGAGACCCAGTACTTC,CASRNTLQETQYF
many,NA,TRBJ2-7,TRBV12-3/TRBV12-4,TGTGCCAGCAGTTTGGGGGGAGCATTGCACGAGCAGTACTTC,CASSLGGALHEQYF
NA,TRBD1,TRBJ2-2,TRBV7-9,TGTGCCAGCAGACGTCCGGGACAGGCCAACGCCGGGGAGCTGTTTTTT,CASRRPGQANAGELFF
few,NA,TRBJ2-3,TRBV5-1,TGCGCCAGCAGCTCGGGCGGGACTTCGGTGGGAGATACGCAGTATTTT,CASSSGGTSVGDTQYF
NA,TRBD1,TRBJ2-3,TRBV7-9,TGTGCCAGCAGCCCCGAACAGGGGGGCTTAGATACGCAGTATTTT,CASSPEQGGLDTQYF
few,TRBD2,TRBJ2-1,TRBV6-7,TGTGCCAGCAGTTATCATGCGACTAGCGGAGGATTTAGCTCCTACAGTGAGCAGTTCTTC,CASSYHATSGGFSSYSEQFF
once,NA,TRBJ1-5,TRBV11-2,TGTGCCGGCAGCGGCGGGGTTACGCGGCATTTT,CAGSGGVTRHF
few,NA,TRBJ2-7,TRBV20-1,TGCAGTGCTAGAGATGGACAGTCTACAAAATACGAGCAGTACTTC,CSARDGQSTKYEQYF
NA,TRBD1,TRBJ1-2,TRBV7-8,TGTGCCAGCAGCTCGACAGGGGGCGCCTATGGCTACACCTTC,CASSSTGGAYGYTF
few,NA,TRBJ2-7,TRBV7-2,TGTGCCAACAAGAAGGACGCGGCAGTCTACGAGCAGTACTTC,CANKKDAAVYEQYF
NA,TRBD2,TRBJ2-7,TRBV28,TGTGCCAGCACCCAGACTAGCGGGGGGGCCTACGAGCAGTACTTC,CASTQTSGGAYEQYF
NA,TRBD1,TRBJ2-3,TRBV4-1,TGCGCCAGCAGCCAACCGGGACAGGCTTTCGCAGATACGCAGTATTTT,CASSQPGQAFADTQYF
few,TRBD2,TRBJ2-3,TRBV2,TGTGCCAGCAGTGTCACTAGCGGCCCCACAGATACGCAGTATTTT,CASSVTSGPTDTQYF
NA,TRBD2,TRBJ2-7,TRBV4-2,TGTGCCAGCAGCCAGACTAGCGGGGGGGCTACTAACGAGCAGTACTTC,CASSQTSGGATNEQYF
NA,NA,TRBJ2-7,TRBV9,TGTGCCAGCAGCGTAATGACTAGTCCCATAGAGCAGTACTTC,CASSVMTSPIEQYF
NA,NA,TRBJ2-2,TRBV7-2,TGTGCCAGCAGCTCAGGACTCCCCCCCGGGGAGCTGTTTTTT,CASSSGLPPGELFF
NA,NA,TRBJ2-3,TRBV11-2,TGTGCCAGCAGCTTAGGAGTGGAGAGGGTAGATACGCAGTATTTT,CASSLGVERVDTQYF